The 27 T cell receptor beta chains in this list originate from one sample, sequenced in a study of PD-1 blockade in classical Hodgkin lymphoma. The data were produced by immunoSEQ multiplex PCR, yet TCRdb's version contains in-frame clones alone and is incomplete. The sample gives tens of thousands of clones, about 90% of which show up once; roughly 0.3% is in the top ten. Noted time point: cycle 4 day 1 (C4D1), after five to seven weeks of nivolumab. There was relapse after autologous stem cell transplantation in every patient, and there was variation in brentuximab vedotin exposure. Magnetic negative selection was used to purify CD4+ T cells from PBMCs that had been thawed. Sample: CD4+ T cells from blood, taken before the fourth cycle of nivolumab. All receptors come from a human donor with classical Hodgkin lymphoma.

This chain connects TRBV27 to TRBJ2-5; 9 nucleotides match TRBD2. Germline V lookup: CDR1 MNHEY, CDR2 SMNVEV (reference sequence). The CDR3 is made up of 16 amino acids. V shed 3 bases and J 0 bases; nucleotides not matched to a gene: 5. Written as DNA, the CDR3 is TGTGCCAGCAGTTTCAAGACTAGCGGAAACCAAGAGACCCAGTACTTC. This gives the protein CASSFKTSGNQETQYF.

For this clone: The junction and the germline gene differ at one end; a read error may be behind it. J is TRBJ1-2 and V is TRBV30; D is uncertain. CDR3 length equals 11 residues. CDR1 GTSNPN and CDR2 SVGIG come from the germline V gene (reference sequence). The CDR3 reads CAWSLEQVGSF. CDR3 coding DNA: TGTGCCTGGAGCCTGGAGCAGGTGGGATCCTTC.

V usage is TRBV4-1 and J usage is TRBJ1-4; 9 bases are a match to TRBD1. The CDR3 consists of 18 residues. V shed 4 bases, J shed 4 bases, and the junction held 13 bases outside the gene matches. Germline V CDR1 and CDR2: MGHRA, YSYEKL. The CDR3 reads CASSPLGQGLMNNEKLFF. The CDR3 nucleotides are TGCGCCAGCAGCCCCTTGGGACAGGGCCTGATGAATAATGAAAAACTGTTTTTT.

The V call is TRBV5-1, the J call TRBJ2-3, with a tentative D call TRBD1 (5 bases). Trimming shortened V by 4 bases and J by 4 bases, and 13 bases separated the two germline ends. The CDR3 consists of 14 residues. CDR1 is SGHRS, CDR2 YFSETQ, per germline. CDR3 sequence: CASSPLTVPDTQYF. CDR3 bases: TGCGCCAGCAGCCCTCTGACAGTCCCAGATACGCAGTATTTT.

This clone has only a few counts. This rearrangement joins TRBV6-5 to TRBJ1-5, with a possible D match to TRBD1 (5 bases). From germline, CDR1 is MNHEY and CDR2 SVGAGI. Trimming left V 3 bases short and J 7 bases short, with 16 bases between. This CDR3 is built from 15 residues. CDR3 DNA: TGTGCCAGCAGTTATCTTCCGGCAGGGAGACAGCCCCAGCATTTT. It specifies CASSYLPAGRQPQHF.

The CDR3 region is CASSTTRDYNEQFF. The CDR3 bases are TGCGCCAGCTCCACCACCAGGGACTACAATGAGCAGTTCTTC. The chain is built from TRBV4-1 and TRBJ2-1; TRBD1 might be the D (5 bases). The germline V gene encodes CDR1 MGHRA and CDR2 YSYEKL. CDR3 length equals 14 residues. V dropped 8 bases and J dropped 3 bases, with 14 bases sitting between them.

V is TRBV7-8 and J is TRBJ2-3; D gene uncertain. Trimming pared 0 bases from V and 6 bases from J, leaving 22 bases between. Germline CDR1 reads SGHVS; CDR2 reads FQNEAQ. The CDR3 runs 18 residues. CDR3 sequence: CASSLAVRRPQDRDTQYF. The CDR3, as DNA: TGTGCCAGCAGCTTAGCTGTGCGCAGGCCCCAGGATCGGGATACGCAGTATTTT.

The gene calls are TRBV28 and TRBJ2-7, with TRBD2 matching 9 bases. The CDR3 runs to 12 residues. Germline V gene data show CDR1 as MDHEN and CDR2 as SYDVKM. Losses at the gene ends were 10 bases for V and 4 bases for J; bases not matched to a gene: 5. In DNA form, the CDR3 reads TGTGCCACCGCGGGAGGGCTATACGAGCAGTACTTC. Protein: CATAGGLYEQYF.

The chain has TRBV25-1 and TRBJ2-3, with TRBD2 matching over 7 bases. Germline V gives CDR1 MGHDK, CDR2 SYGVNS. With V trimmed by 2 bases and J by 0 bases, 8 bases remained unmatched. The CDR3 has 17 residues. The CDR3 DNA reads as TGTGCCAGCAGTGAAGTATCTAGCGGTACTAGCACAGATACGCAGTATTTT. It encodes CASSEVSSGTSTDTQYF.

The gene calls are TRBV29-1 and TRBJ2-1; no firm D call. The CDR3 has 15 amino acids. Trimming shortened V by 5 bases and J by 1 base, and 15 bases separated the two germline ends. The germline gives CDR1 SQVTM, CDR2 ANQGSEA. CDR3 loop: CSVTLRGESYNEQFF. The CDR3 coding sequence is TGCAGCGTTACCCTTCGCGGAGAATCCTACAATGAGCAGTTCTTC.

This chain connects TRBV5-4 to TRBJ1-4; the D gene is possibly TRBD1 (5 bases). V was trimmed by 5 bases and J by 8 bases, leaving 16 bases between them. This CDR3 comprises 14 residues. CDR1 SGHNT and CDR2 YYREEE come from the germline V gene (reference sequence). The CDR3 DNA reads TGTGCCAGCAGTCGGGTAGGCAGGGACGAAAAACTGTTTTTT. Encoded protein: CASSRVGRDEKLFF.

In its sample, this clone was seen once. The V call is TRBV7-9, the J call TRBJ2-2; D ambiguous. The V gene's germline CDR1 is SEHNR and CDR2 FQNEAQ (reference sequence). The CDR3 spans 12 residues. V was shortened by 5 bases and J by 4 bases, with 5 bases between the two germline ends. The DNA for the CDR3 is TGTGCCAGCAGCCCGCGCACCGGGGAGCTGTTTTTT. This encodes CASSPRTGELFF. Complete variable domain (other parts from reference TRBV7-9 and TRBJ2-2): DTGVSQNPRHKITKRGQNVTFRCDPISEHNRLYWYRQTLGQGPEFLTYFQNEAQLEKSRLLSDRFSAERPKGSFSTLEIQRTEQGDSAMYLCASSPRTGELFFGEGSRLTVL.

The chain recombines TRBV2 with TRBJ1-4; maybe TRBD1 (5 bases). V was trimmed by 3 bases and J by 10 bases, leaving 15 bases between them. The CDR3 spans 14 residues. Germline CDR1 and CDR2: SNHLY and FYNNEI. The CDR3 is CASSEWISGGKLFF. DNA of the CDR3: TGTGCCAGCAGTGAGTGGATCAGCGGGGGAAAACTGTTTTTT. The full variable domain, in which reference TRBV2 and TRBJ1-4 provide the parts outside the CDR3, is EPEVTQTPSHQVTQMGQEVILRCVPISNHLYFYWYRQILGQKVEFLVSFYNNEISEKSEIFDDQFSVERPDGSNFTLKIRSTKLEDSAMYFCASSEWISGGKLFFGSGTQLSVL.

This chain uses TRBV11-2 with TRBJ2-1, with 7 positions matching TRBD2. The CDR3 has 14 residues. With 10 bases clipped from V and 4 bases from J, the junction kept 10 bases outside the gene matches. The germline V gene encodes CDR1 SGHAT and CDR2 FQNNGV. This CDR3 is CATPGASGYNEQFF. CDR3 in DNA: TGTGCCACCCCCGGGGCTAGCGGATACAATGAGCAGTTCTTC.

The chain is built from TRBV7-2 and TRBJ1-1, with D unclear. Deletions cut 7 bases from V and 4 bases from J, with 19 bases between. Germline V gene lookup returns CDR1 SGHTA and CDR2 FQGNSA. This CDR3 is 15 amino acids long. The CDR3 loop is CASTPPTAGSTEAFF. Written as DNA, the CDR3 is TGTGCCAGCACCCCCCCCACCGCAGGCAGCACTGAAGCTTTCTTT.

The rearrangement uses TRBV6-5 and TRBJ2-7; TRBD2 matches 14 bases. Trimming at V came to 6 bases and at J to 7 bases, leaving 8 bases not matched to a gene. Germline values: CDR1 MNHEY, CDR2 SVGAGI. The CDR3 is 15 amino acids. The CDR3 loop is CASSRLAGGPGEQYF. The DNA for the CDR3 is TGTGCCAGCAGCCGACTAGCGGGAGGGCCGGGAGAGCAGTACTTC.

The chain recombines TRBV2 with TRBJ2-7, with D uncertain. The ends were cut back, 9 bases at V and 5 bases at J, with 20 bases in the middle. The CDR3 runs to 14 residues. Germline CDR1 is SNHLY and CDR2 is FYNNEI. This CDR3 reads CASLLRAPSDEQYF. DNA for the CDR3: TGTGCCAGTTTGCTCCGGGCCCCATCGGACGAGCAGTACTTC.

The CDR3 loop reads CASSLLAQTGRPDTQYF. The CDR3, as DNA: TGCGCCAGCAGCTTGCTTGCCCAGACAGGGAGGCCGGATACGCAGTATTTT. The V gene is TRBV5-1, the J gene TRBJ2-3, with D possibly being TRBD1 (7 bases). CDR3 size: 17 residues. CDR1 SGHRS and CDR2 YFSETQ come from the germline V gene. Trimming left V 1 base short and J 6 bases short, with 21 bases between.

The J gene is TRBJ2-3, the V gene TRBV5-1, with D possibly matching TRBD1 (6 bases). In germline, CDR1 is SGHRS, CDR2 YFSETQ. This CDR3 comprises 14 residues. V shed 2 bases and J shed 4 bases, with 11 bases lying between them. The CDR3 DNA sequence: TGCGCCAGCAGCTTCGGCAGGGGCGCAGATACGCAGTATTTT. Its protein is CASSFGRGADTQYF.

The chain recombines TRBV18 with TRBJ2-1, with 8 bases lining up with TRBD1. V lost 6 bases, J lost 7 bases, and 11 bases stayed unmatched. CDR1 and CDR2 (germline): KGHSH, LQKENI. The CDR3 has 15 residues. CDR3 amino acids: CASSPSQGARNEQFF. The DNA for the CDR3 is TGTGCCAGCTCCCCTAGCCAGGGGGCGCGGAATGAGCAGTTCTTC. Full variable domain (outside the CDR3, taken from reference TRBV18 and TRBJ2-1): NAGVMQNPRHLVRRRGQEARLRCSPMKGHSHVYWYRQLPEEGLKFMVYLQKENIIDESGMPKERFSAEFPKEGPSILRIQQVVRGDSAAYFCASSPSQGARNEQFFGPGTRLTVL.

The chain uses TRBV7-8 and TRBJ1-2, with 7 bases aligning to TRBD1. The CDR3 loop spans 15 amino acids. The J segment lost 6 bases and the V segment lost 4 bases, leaving 11 bases of the junction unmatched. In germline, CDR1 is SGHVS, CDR2 FQNEAQ. The CDR3 loop is CASSSSTGLEHGYTF. The CDR3 DNA reads TGTGCCAGCAGCTCGTCGACAGGGTTGGAGCATGGCTACACCTTC.

This sequence joins TRBV5-8 and TRBJ2-1; D may be TRBD2 (6 bases). The CDR3 is made up of 14 amino acids. Looked up from germline, CDR1 is SGHTS and CDR2 is YDEGEE. V was cut by 0 bases and J by 9 bases, with 13 bases left in between. The CDR3 spells CASSLGGIGREQFF. Here the CDR3 DNA reads TGTGCCAGCAGCTTGGGCGGGATAGGGCGTGAGCAGTTCTTC.

The rearrangement links TRBV5-4 to TRBJ1-2; weak D call: TRBD1 (5 bases). Germline values: CDR1 SGHNT, CDR2 YYREEE (reference sequence). This CDR3 is 14 amino acids long. The V end was cut by 0 bases, the J end by 3 bases, with 9 bases between. The CDR3 region is CASSLEGTHYGYTF. The CDR3 bases are TGTGCCAGCAGCTTGGAGGGGACTCACTATGGCTACACCTTC.

The chain has TRBV18 and TRBJ1-5, with a possible D match to TRBD1 (5 bases). The CDR3 sequence is 14 residues long. Trimming removed 5 bases at V and 4 bases at J, with 12 bases between. CDR1 KGHSH and CDR2 LQKENI come from the germline V gene. The CDR3 sequence is CASSFRGGNQPQHF. The CDR3 nucleotides are TGTGCCAGCTCATTTAGGGGTGGGAATCAGCCCCAGCATTTT. The complete variable domain, with remaining parts taken from reference TRBV18 and TRBJ1-5, reads NAGVMQNPRHLVRRRGQEARLRCSPMKGHSHVYWYRQLPEEGLKFMVYLQKENIIDESGMPKERFSAEFPKEGPSILRIQQVVRGDSAAYFCASSFRGGNQPQHFGDGTRLSIL.

This chain uses TRBV7-8 with TRBJ2-3, with 11 bases fitting TRBD1. Germline trimming cut 5 bases from V and 6 bases from J; bases unmatched to any gene: 10. The CDR3 extends over 16 amino acids. The germline V gene has CDR1 SGHVS and CDR2 FQNEAQ. CDR3 nucleotides: TGTGCCAGCAGCCGCCTTCGGGGACAGGGGGTCGATACGCAGTATTTT. Translation: CASSRLRGQGVDTQYF.

The genes are TRBV6-1 and TRBJ1-2, with a weak D call TRBD1 (6 bases). The V end lost 3 bases, the J end lost 4 bases, and 12 bases lay between the germline ends. The CDR3 is made up of 14 amino acids. Germline V CDR1 and CDR2: MNHNS, SASEGT. In DNA form, the CDR3 reads TGTGCCAGCAGTGAGCTGGGACACTCCTATGGCTACACCTTC. It translates to CASSELGHSYGYTF.

The chain recombines TRBV28 with TRBJ2-1; 8 bases map to TRBD1. There are 17 residues in the CDR3. The trim removed 3 bases at V and 1 base at J, leaving 8 bases unmatched. The germline V gene encodes CDR1 MDHEN and CDR2 SYDVKM. CDR3 sequence: CASSFQGTGPSYNEQFF. CDR3 in DNA: TGTGCCAGCAGTTTCCAAGGGACAGGTCCATCCTACAATGAGCAGTTCTTC.